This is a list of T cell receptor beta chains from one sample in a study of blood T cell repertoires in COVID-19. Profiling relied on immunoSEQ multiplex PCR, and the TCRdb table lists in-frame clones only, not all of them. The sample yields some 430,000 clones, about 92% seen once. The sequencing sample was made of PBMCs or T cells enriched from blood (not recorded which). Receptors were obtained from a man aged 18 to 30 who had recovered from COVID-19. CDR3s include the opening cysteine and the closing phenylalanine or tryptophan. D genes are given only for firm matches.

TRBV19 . CASSMSGQGSQPQHF
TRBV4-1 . CASSHPPAKNIQYF
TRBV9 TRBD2 CASSVEAGDGELFF
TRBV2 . CASSEGQGLLNTEAFF
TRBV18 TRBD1 CASSNRGEKLFF
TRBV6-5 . CASRQAAASGNTIYF
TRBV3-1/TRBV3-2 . CASSQDTDYGYTF
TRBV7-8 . CASSPRPYGYTF
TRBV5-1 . CASSLEPGSSGNTIYF
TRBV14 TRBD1 CASSQVKGNRGLLADCEQYF
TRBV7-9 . CASSSESGSYGYTF
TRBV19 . CASSADRGLTEAFF
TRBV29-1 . CSVEKGPEEQFF
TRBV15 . CATSRRSPQGHGYTF
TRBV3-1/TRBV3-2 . CASSQVRGNFFTEAFF
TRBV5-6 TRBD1 CASSLVGTGQETQYF
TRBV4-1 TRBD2 CASSRGLAGGGEQYF
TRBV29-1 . CSVASRDGGNIQYF
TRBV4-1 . CASSQYYSAEQFF
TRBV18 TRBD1 CASSPREGQGAYQPQHF
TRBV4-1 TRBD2 CASSRPREGGANVLTF
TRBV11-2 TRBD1 CASSLGYRGNEKLFF
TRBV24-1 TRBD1 CATATGGHTEAFF
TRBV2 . CASSPSPPLGFF
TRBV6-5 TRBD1 CASKRTGVRGYTF
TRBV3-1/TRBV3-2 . CASSGEEYEQYF
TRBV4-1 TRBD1 CASSFRGQENYGYTF
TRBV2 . CASIRVLNEKLFF
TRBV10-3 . CAISESTSLSGNTIYF
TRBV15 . CATSREVQGRTGELFF
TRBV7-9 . CASSSSIEETQYF
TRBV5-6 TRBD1 CASSSGTGGQPQHF
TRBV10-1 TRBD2 CASSESGSEDTQYF
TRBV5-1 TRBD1 CASSGQGEGGYTF
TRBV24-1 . CATSIPGTDTQYF
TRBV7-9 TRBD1 CASSLPGTGQYNEQFF
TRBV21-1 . CASTVGQGAEAFF
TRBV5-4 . CASSLLQNTEAFF
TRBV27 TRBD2 CASSGGTSNEQFF
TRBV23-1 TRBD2 CASSMEGLLNANTGELFF
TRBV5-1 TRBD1 CASSLLTGAGNTIYF
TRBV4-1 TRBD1 CASSQDRQGSASEIGWEQYF
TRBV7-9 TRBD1 CASSRGQGYNEQFF
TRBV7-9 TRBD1 CASSLGTGGPHHGYTF
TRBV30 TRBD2 CAWSVSGRSYEQYF
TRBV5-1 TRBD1 CASSIGQGASTDTQYF